This TCR beta chain was found in a study of T cell responses to AZD1222 COVID-19 vaccine (dated by TCRdb to about 2021). With regard to the full study: Because spike-specific TCR depth and breadth did not differ between the two schedules, AZD1222 recipients who got a second dose at roughly 4 weeks were pooled with those who got a second dose at roughly 12 weeks. A total of approximately 250 trial participants underwent TCR sequencing, of whom about 200 had received two doses of AZD1222 and around 25 had received two doses of the MenACWY control vaccine. Trial participants were enrolled by age into subgroups of 18-55, 56-69 and 70-plus years, and 148, 28 and 57 TCR-sequenced participants, respectively, were included in these subgroups.

Clipping removes 4 bases from V and 1 base from J, with 9 as the unmatched junction base count. CDR1 SGHDN and CDR2 FVKESK were looked up in the germline V gene. There are 16 amino acids in the CDR3, from cysteine to phenylalanine inclusive. Only the CDR3 region is kept as DNA, spanning 48 bases read in frame from base 1. The CDR3 regions of human TCRbeta chains were subjected to immunosequencing. The original pipeline was this. TCRs in the repertoires were matched against a reference library of SARS-CoV-2-specific TCRs that had been generated with the MIRA antigen-specificity platform. Breadth was defined as the fraction of unique TCRs that were SARS-CoV-2-associated, and depth was defined as the fraction of total T cells that were SARS-CoV-2-associated. Using the MIRA data, every spike-specific TCR was mapped to the spike region that the TCR reacted to and assigned to either a CD4 or a CD8 class. Log10-transformed breadth and depth values were compared by one-way ANOVA with Sidak's multiple comparisons tests. TCRdb mirrors the immuneACCESS table, restricted to in-frame sequences. Some clones are absent from its copies; in checked studies, under half trace to an unresolved V gene, and the reason for the others is unknown. V, J and clone size were drawn from that table, and D and trimming were deduced from the DNA. For this sample the table gives around 110,000 clones, of which 92% were detected only once. 1.7% of the sample lies in the top ten.

Worth noting for this clone: Its antigen has not been determined. The record has no base qualities; no much larger clone is one base away.

The intended sense of this specimen's time point label: baseline before first vaccination. Vaccinee samples came from UK trials COV001 and COV002, including a single-blind randomized controlled phase 2/3 trial of AZD1222 (ChAdOx1 nCoV-19) in healthy adults. For TCRbeta chain sequencing, PBMC samples from trial participants were taken at day 0 and at day 28 after the second dose. Overall study outcomes, separate from this receptor: After two AZD1222 doses, spike-specific TCR breadth and depth were significantly higher than at day 0 and than in MenACWY recipients. The 56-69-year group was small, and its depth increase did not reach significance, likely because of low power. The vaccine-associated CD4 TCRs covered the entire spike protein, and the dominant responses fell in regions 160-218 and 743-854. Reportedly, close to half of the unique spike-specific TCRs recognized epitopes lying outside the regions that are mutated in the B.1.351 and B.1.1.7 variants. Conclusions about previously exposed vaccinees were limited because only six or seven AZD1222 recipients were SARS-CoV-2 seropositive at baseline. No day 14 peak-response samples were available, so repertoires were characterized only after the peak T cell response. Most participants were white British and females outnumbered males, and the authors suggested that clonal diversity may have been underestimated.

This sequence uses TRBV14 and TRBJ1-2, and 7 junctional nucleotides match TRBD1. The source of this sequence is an adult in good health. This specimen consisted of peripheral blood, obtained on day 0 of AZD1222 vaccination. The nucleotides are TGTGCCAGCAGCCTTAAAACGGGACAGAGTAACTATGGCTACACCTTC. The resulting protein is CASSLKTGQSNYGYTF.